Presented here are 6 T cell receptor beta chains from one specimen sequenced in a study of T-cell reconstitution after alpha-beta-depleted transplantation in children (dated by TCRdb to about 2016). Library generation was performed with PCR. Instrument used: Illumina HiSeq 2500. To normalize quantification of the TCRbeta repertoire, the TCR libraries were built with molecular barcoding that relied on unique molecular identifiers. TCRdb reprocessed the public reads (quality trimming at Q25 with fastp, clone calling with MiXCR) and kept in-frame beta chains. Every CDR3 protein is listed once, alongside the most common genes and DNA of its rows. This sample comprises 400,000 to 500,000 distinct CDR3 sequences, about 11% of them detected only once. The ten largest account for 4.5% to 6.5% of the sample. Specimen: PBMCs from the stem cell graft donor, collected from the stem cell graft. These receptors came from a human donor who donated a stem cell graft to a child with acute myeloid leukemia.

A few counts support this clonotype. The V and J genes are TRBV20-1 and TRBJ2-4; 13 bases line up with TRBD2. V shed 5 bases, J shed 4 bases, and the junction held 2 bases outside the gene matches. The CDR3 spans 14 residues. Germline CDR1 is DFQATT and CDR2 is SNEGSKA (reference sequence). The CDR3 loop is CSAGTSGEKNIQYF. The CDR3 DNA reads TGCAGTGCTGGGACTAGCGGGGAAAAAAACATTCAGTACTTC.

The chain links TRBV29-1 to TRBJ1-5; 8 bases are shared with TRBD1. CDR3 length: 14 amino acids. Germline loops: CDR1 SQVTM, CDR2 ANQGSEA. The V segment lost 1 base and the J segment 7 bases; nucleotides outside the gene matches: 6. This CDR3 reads CSVEGAGGDQPQHF. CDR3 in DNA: TGCAGCGTTGAAGGAGCAGGGGGCGACCAGCCCCAGCATTTT.

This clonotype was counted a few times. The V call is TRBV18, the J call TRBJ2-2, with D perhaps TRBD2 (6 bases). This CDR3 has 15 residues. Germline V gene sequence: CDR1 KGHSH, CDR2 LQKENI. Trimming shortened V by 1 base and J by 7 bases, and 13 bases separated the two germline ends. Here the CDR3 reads CASSPRRELDGELFF. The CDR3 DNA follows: TGTGCCAGCTCACCACGGAGGGAGCTGGACGGGGAGCTGTTTTTT.

Written as DNA, the CDR3 is TGTGCCAGCAGCCAAGAAGGACATCGCTACACCTTC. This sequence encodes CASSQEGHRYTF. The chain combines TRBV3-1 with TRBJ1-2; weak D call: TRBD1 (5 bases). The V gene lost 0 bases and the J gene lost 9 bases, with 8 bases spanning the gap. The CDR3 consists of 12 residues. CDR1 LGHDT and CDR2 YNNKEL come from the germline V gene (reference sequence).

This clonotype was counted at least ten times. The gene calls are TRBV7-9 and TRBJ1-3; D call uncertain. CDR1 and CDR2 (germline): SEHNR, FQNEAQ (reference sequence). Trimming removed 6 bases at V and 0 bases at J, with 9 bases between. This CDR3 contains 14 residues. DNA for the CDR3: TGTGCCAGCAGTTTGTCGGGCTCTGGAAACACCATATATTTT. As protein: CASSLSGSGNTIYF.

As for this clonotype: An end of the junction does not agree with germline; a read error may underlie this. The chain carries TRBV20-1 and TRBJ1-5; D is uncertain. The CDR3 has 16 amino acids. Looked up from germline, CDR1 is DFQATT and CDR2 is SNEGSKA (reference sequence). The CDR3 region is CCARDSAGYSNQPQHF. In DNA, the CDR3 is TGCTGTGCTAGAGATAGCGCCGGGTATAGCAATCAGCCCCAGCATTTT.